This entry lists 30 T cell receptor beta chains sequenced from one sample in a study of brain T cells in children with intractable seizures. The sample's time point: blood from clinic visit 5 months post-surgery; TSC patient then seizure free. The method was immunoSEQ multiplex PCR; TCRdb's version includes in-frame clones alone and lacks a portion of them. The repertoire has 300,000 to 400,000 clones, over 90% of them found once; the top ten carry 5.5% to 6%. Specimen: peripheral blood, collected approximately 5 months after surgery. The receptors here all came from a boy in the first two years of life with tuberous sclerosis and intractable seizures.

The J gene is TRBJ1-1, the V gene TRBV6-1; tentative D call: TRBD1 (6 bases). Trimming took off 1 base at V and 7 bases at J, with 16 bases between the two ends. The CDR3 loop spans 15 amino acids. Germline assignment: CDR1 MNHNS and CDR2 SASEGT. This CDR3 reads CASSEVSGAWGEAFF. The CDR3 nucleotides are TGTGCCAGCAGTGAAGTTTCGGGGGCGTGGGGTGAAGCTTTCTTT.

This clone was detected a few times. The chain couples TRBV2 to TRBJ1-2; 9 nucleotides line up with TRBD1. V trimming: 6 bases; J trimming: 5 bases; junction bases outside the gene matches: 10. Germline CDR1 is SNHLY and CDR2 is FYNNEI. The CDR3 loop spans 15 amino acids. CDR3 sequence: CASRAGTGNLYGYTF. The CDR3 DNA follows: TGTGCCAGCAGGGCCGGGACAGGGAACCTATATGGCTACACCTTC.

The rearrangement joins TRBV15 to TRBJ1-5; weak D call: TRBD1 (6 bases). Germline CDR1 is LNHNV and CDR2 is YYDKDF (reference sequence). The germline V and J ends were trimmed by 6 bases and 5 bases, with 26 bases remaining between them. The CDR3 has 18 residues. The CDR3 DNA reads TGTGCCACCAGTATTGGTGCGGGGAAAGGGGGACAACATCAGCCCCAGCATTTT. As protein: CATSIGAGKGGQHQPQHF.

This chain joins TRBV19 and TRBJ2-7; TRBD2 is a possible D gene (7 bases). Germline V gene data show CDR1 as LNHDA and CDR2 as SQIVND (reference sequence). Trimming pared 9 bases from V and 6 bases from J, leaving 24 bases between. This CDR3 spans 15 amino acids. The CDR3 bases are TGTGCCAGGCGGGGGCAGGGACCGATCACCGGCGAGCAGTACTTC. This codes for CARRGQGPITGEQYF.

The chain couples TRBV10-3 to TRBJ1-4; possibly TRBD1 for D (5 bases). This CDR3 spans 14 amino acids. V was shortened by 3 bases and J by 3 bases, with 8 bases between the two germline ends. Germline CDR1 is ENHRY and CDR2 is SYGVKD. This CDR3 is CAISDRRANEKLFF. The CDR3, as DNA: TGTGCCATCAGTGACCGCAGGGCTAATGAAAAACTGTTTTTT.

CDR3 nucleotides: TGTGCCAGCAGCCAGGCCAGACAGGGGATAAACATTCAGTACTTC. Translating it yields CASSQARQGINIQYF. The V gene is TRBV4-2, the J gene TRBJ2-4; TRBD1 aligns across 8 bases. The ends lost 3 bases at V and 6 bases at J; junction bases unmatched: 7. This CDR3 has 15 residues. Germline loops: CDR1 LGHNA, CDR2 YNFKEQ.

This clone was counted only a few times. The V gene is TRBV9, the J gene TRBJ1-2; the D is unclear. Germline CDR1 and CDR2: SGDLS and YYNGEE. CDR3 length: 13 residues. V lost 2 bases and J 3 bases, leaving 8 bases between the germline ends. The chain's CDR3 is CASSVDRHYGYTF. The CDR3 DNA reads as TGTGCCAGCAGCGTCGATAGGCACTATGGCTACACCTTC.

V and J are TRBV6-5 and TRBJ2-1, with D possibly being TRBD1 or TRBD2 (5 bases each). The CDR3 runs 14 residues. With 10 bases removed from V and 3 bases from J, the gap between germline ends came to 16 bases. CDR1 is MNHEY and CDR2 is SVGAGI in the germline V gene. CDR3 loop: CAIRQFAGYNEQFF. CDR3 nucleotides: TGTGCCATACGACAGTTTGCGGGCTACAATGAGCAGTTCTTC.

The chain recombines TRBV11-2 with TRBJ2-1; tentatively, D is TRBD1 or TRBD2 (5 bases each). V lost 4 bases to trimming and J lost 10 bases, with 11 bases between them. The germline CDR1 and CDR2 sequences are SGHAT and FQNNGV. The CDR3 spans 12 residues. CDR3 protein: CASSSGTGEQFF. The CDR3 bases are TGTGCCAGCAGCTCTGGGACCGGGGAGCAGTTCTTC. The whole variable domain, remainder taken from reference TRBV11-2 and TRBJ2-1, is EAGVAQSPRYKIIEKRQSVAFWCNPISGHATLYWYQQILGQGPKLLIQFQNNGVVDDSQLPKDRFSAERLKGVDSTLKIQPAKLEDSAVYLCASSSGTGEQFFGPGTRLTVL.

The V call is TRBV30, the J call TRBJ2-7; D might be TRBD1 (6 bases). V was pared by 4 bases and J by 4 bases, with 11 bases between. This CDR3 has 12 residues. CDR1 is GTSNPN and CDR2 is SVGIG in the germline V gene (reference sequence). The CDR3 DNA is TGTGCCTGGAACCGAGGGGGATACGAGCAGTACTTC. This encodes CAWNRGGYEQYF.

The chain couples TRBV6-5 to TRBJ1-6; a weak D match, TRBD1 (5 bases). Germline assignment: CDR1 MNHEY and CDR2 SVGAGI. CDR3 length: 13 amino acids. V was cut by 6 bases and J by 14 bases, with 17 bases left in between. Written as DNA, the CDR3 is TGTGCCAGCAGCCCGGGACGGGTCATGGCCCTCCACTTT. Protein sequence: CASSPGRVMALHF.

V usage is TRBV7-9 and J usage is TRBJ1-1; 7 bases are a match to TRBD1. V shed 2 bases, J shed 11 bases, and the junction held 17 bases outside the gene matches. CDR1 is SEHNR, CDR2 FQNEAQ, per germline (reference sequence). The CDR3 contains 16 residues. CDR3 DNA: TGTGCCAGCAGCTTATTTGGTAGTTGGATAAGACAGGGCGCTTTCTTT. Translating it yields CASSLFGSWIRQGAFF.

The V call is TRBV6-1, the J call TRBJ1-4; D unclear. The CDR3 is made up of 14 amino acids. Germline V gene lookup returns CDR1 MNHNS and CDR2 SASEGT. V lost 0 bases, J lost 12 bases, and 14 bases lay in between. CDR3 bases: TGTGCCAGCAGTGAAGCCTACTGGACGGAGCAACTGTTTTTT. Translating it yields CASSEAYWTEQLFF.

In the case of this clone: Mismatch with germline at one junction end may stem from a read error. This chain connects TRBV7-7 to TRBJ1-2, with D unresolved. Germline assignment: CDR1 SSHAT and CDR2 FNYEAQ (reference sequence). The CDR3 runs to 15 residues. The CDR3 protein is CASSPGRMPNYGYTF. The CDR3 DNA follows: TGTGCTAGCAGCCCCGGACGGATGCCTAACTATGGCTACACCTTC.

The chain links TRBV6-1 to TRBJ1-1, with D maybe TRBD1 (5 bases). Germline assignment: CDR1 MNHNS and CDR2 SASEGT. The CDR3 length is 14 residues. Trimming removed 3 bases from V and 5 bases from J, with 13 bases in between. The CDR3, as DNA: TGTGCCAGCAGTGACCCCCCCGGGGGGACTGAAGCTTTCTTT. It yields the protein CASSDPPGGTEAFF.

Comment on this clone: The sample carries other DNA sequences with the same CDR3. V gene TRBV9 combines with J gene TRBJ1-3, with a tentative D call TRBD1 (6 bases). Germline V CDR1 and CDR2: SGDLS, YYNGEE. The ends were cut back, 0 bases at V and 0 bases at J, with 7 bases in the middle. The CDR3 runs 15 residues. The CDR3, as DNA: TGTGCCAGCAGCGTAGAGACAGGCTCTGGAAACACCATATATTTT. Protein: CASSVETGSGNTIYF.

This clone was observed a single time. The V call is TRBV5-8, the J call TRBJ2-1; tentative D call: TRBD1 (7 bases). The germline V gene encodes CDR1 SGHTS and CDR2 YDEGEE. The CDR3 length is 15 residues. V dropped 0 bases and J dropped 6 bases, with 13 bases sitting between them. This CDR3 is CASSLGTGGLNEQFF. The CDR3 DNA reads as TGTGCCAGCAGCTTGGGGACAGGAGGGCTCAATGAGCAGTTCTTC.

CDR3 sequence: CASSLVRQGIEAFF. The CDR3 nucleotides are TGTGCCAGCAGTTTAGTGAGACAGGGCATTGAAGCTTTCTTT. The V gene is TRBV28, the J gene TRBJ1-1; 7 bases are shared with TRBD1. The CDR3 is 14 amino acids. Losses at the gene ends were 2 bases for V and 7 bases for J; bases not matched to a gene: 7. Germline CDR1 reads MDHEN; CDR2 reads SYDVKM. Full variable domain (missing parts from reference TRBV28 and TRBJ1-1): DVKVTQSSRYLVKRTGEKVFLECVQDMDHENMFWYRQDPGLGLRLIYFSYDVKMKEKGDIPEGYSVSREKKERFSLILESASTNQTSMYLCASSLVRQGIEAFFGQGTRLTVV.

This sequence joins TRBV25-1 and TRBJ1-2; the D gene is possibly TRBD1 (6 bases). V was trimmed by 4 bases and J by 0 bases, leaving 18 bases between them. The CDR3 is 17 residues long. The germline V gene has CDR1 MGHDK and CDR2 SYGVNS. Here the CDR3 DNA reads TGTGCCAGCAGTGGACCGGGACACGAATTCTCTAACTATGGCTACACCTTC. Protein sequence: CASSGPGHEFSNYGYTF.

The chain combines TRBV3-1 (or the pseudogene TRBV3-2) with TRBJ2-7; D unclear. CDR1 and CDR2 from the germline V gene are LGHDT and YNNKEL (reference sequence). The CDR3 has 11 amino acids. The ends were cut back, 3 bases at V and 7 bases at J, with 7 bases in the middle. The CDR3 sequence is CASSHADEQYF. The CDR3 nucleotides are TGTGCCAGCAGCCACGCAGATGAGCAGTACTTC.

V and J are TRBV18 and TRBJ2-2, with 9 nucleotides matching TRBD1. V gave up 2 bases and J gave up 4 bases; unmatched junction bases: 2. The CDR3 totals 15 residues. Per the germline V gene, CDR1 is KGHSH and CDR2 is LQKENI. The CDR3 coding sequence is TGTGCCAGCTCACCAACGGGACAGGGCACCGGGGAGCTGTTTTTT. Its translation is CASSPTGQGTGELFF.

The chain couples TRBV12-3 or TRBV12-4 to TRBJ2-2; D gene ambiguous. V lost 3 bases and J lost 10, with 12 bases in between. The CDR3 totals 13 residues. The CDR3 DNA is TGTGCCAGCAGTTTTACACTCCAGGAGGAGCTGTTTTTT. This codes for CASSFTLQEELFF.

The genes are TRBV19 and TRBJ2-1; perhaps TRBD2 as D (6 bases). The CDR3 is 13 amino acids. CDR1 LNHDA and CDR2 SQIVND come from the germline V gene (reference sequence). Trimming cost V 7 bases and J 5 bases, with 12 bases left between them. The CDR3 sequence is CASMTSSNNEQFF. In DNA, the CDR3 is TGTGCCAGTATGACTAGTTCAAACAATGAGCAGTTCTTC.

CDR3 DNA: TGTGCCAGCAGTCGAATCTTTTTTCATCACGGCTACACCTTC. Encoded protein: CASSRIFFHHGYTF. J is TRBJ1-2 and V is TRBV28; D unclear. The CDR3 sequence is 14 residues long. Per germline, CDR1 MDHEN and CDR2 SYDVKM. V lost 5 bases to trimming and J lost 8 bases, with 18 bases between them.

The chain links TRBV5-1 to TRBJ1-4, with D possibly TRBD1 on 5 matching bases. Per germline, CDR1 SGHRS and CDR2 YFSETQ. V was shortened by 0 bases and J by 7 bases, with 10 bases between the two germline ends. The CDR3 contains 14 residues. The CDR3 DNA follows: TGCGCCAGCAGCTTGGAAGTGCAGGGTGAAAAACTGTTTTTT. Translating it yields CASSLEVQGEKLFF.

The chain combines TRBV7-9 with TRBJ2-7, with 9 positions matching TRBD1. CDR1 and CDR2 (germline): SEHNR, FQNEAQ (reference sequence). The V gene end was trimmed by 4 bases and the J gene end by 5 bases; junction bases not matched to a gene: 6. This CDR3 is built from 14 residues. Here the CDR3 reads CASSSSRDRDEQYF. The CDR3 DNA sequence: TGTGCCAGCAGCTCTAGCCGGGACAGGGACGAGCAGTACTTC.

This chain uses TRBV7-5 with TRBJ2-3; the DNA was not used to check the table's D call, TRBD2. TRBV7-5 is a recognized pseudogene. This CDR3 comprises 15 residues. CDR3 nucleotide sequence: TGTGCCAGAAGCTTCGGACTAGGAGTCACAGATACGCAGTATTTT. It encodes CARSFGLGVTDTQYF.

The chain carries TRBV2 and TRBJ2-7; weak D call: TRBD1 (5 bases). CDR1 and CDR2 (germline): SNHLY, FYNNEI. The CDR3 is 10 amino acids. V shed 6 bases and J shed 8 bases, with 8 bases lying between them. As DNA, the CDR3 is TGTGCCAGCAGGGGGCCACAGCAGTACTTC. This encodes CASRGPQQYF.

Regarding this clone: At one boundary the junction diverges from the germline segment, which might be a read error. The chain combines TRBV9 with TRBJ2-1, with 8 positions matching TRBD2. The CDR3 spans 16 residues. Germline CDR1 is SGDLS and CDR2 is YYNGEE. The CDR3 reads CASSAFLAGSYNGQFF. CDR3 in DNA: TGTGCCAGCAGCGCCTTTTTAGCGGGGTCCTACAATGGGCAGTTCTTC. The whole variable domain, filled in from reference TRBV9 and TRBJ2-1, reads DSGVTQTPKHLITATGQRVTLRCSPRSGDLSVYWYQQSLDQGLQFLIQYYNGEERAKGNILERFSAQQFPDLHSELNLSSLELGDSALYFCASSAFLAGSYNGQFFGPGTRLTVL.

The chain links TRBV24-1 to TRBJ2-3, with D uncertain. CDR3 size: 14 residues. V lost 2 bases and J 5 bases, leaving 10 bases between the germline ends. The germline V gene encodes CDR1 KGHDR and CDR2 SFDVKD. CDR3 sequence (DNA): TGTGCCACCAGTGATTCCGGACGGATAGATACGCAGTATTTT. Its protein product is CATSDSGRIDTQYF.